The clone carrying this T cell receptor (beta chain) was recorded at least ten times. The antigen is not known. Amplification of the TCR beta CDR3 regions used RNA transcripts (as template). HTBI primers were employed in first-round RT-PCR, then a second-round multiplex PCR followed. TCRdb passed the multiplex PCR reads through MiXCR, listing each CDR3 protein once. The sample records hundreds of thousands of distinct CDR3 sequences, around 21% being singletons. The sample is drawn from a study of Graves' ophthalmopathy and Graves' hyperthyroidism. The study, taken as a whole, reports: The study's model predicted ophthalmopathy progression at about 68% sensitivity and about 78% specificity. The 13-signature model separated ophthalmopathy from stable hyperthyroidism at roughly 88% sensitivity and roughly 83% specificity.

Trimming took off 6 bases at V and 10 bases at J, with 10 bases between the two ends. This CDR3 has 12 amino acids. Material for sequencing was peripheral blood. The gene calls are TRBV12-3 or TRBV12-4 and TRBJ1-6; D gene uncertain. The TCR comes from a woman under 30 with stable Graves' hyperthyroidism. The chain's CDR3 is CASRGRESPLHF. The CDR3 bases are TGTGCCAGCAGAGGAAGGGAATCACCCCTCCACTTT.